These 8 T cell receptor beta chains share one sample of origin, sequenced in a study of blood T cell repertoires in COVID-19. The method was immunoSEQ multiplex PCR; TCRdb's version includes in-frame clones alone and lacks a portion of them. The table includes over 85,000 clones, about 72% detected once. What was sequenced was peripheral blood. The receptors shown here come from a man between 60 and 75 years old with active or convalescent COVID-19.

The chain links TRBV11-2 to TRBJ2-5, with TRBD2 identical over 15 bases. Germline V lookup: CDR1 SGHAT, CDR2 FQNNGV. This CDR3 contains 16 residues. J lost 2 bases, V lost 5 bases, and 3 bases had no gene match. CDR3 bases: TGTGCCAGCAGCATTGGACTAGCGGGAGGGCAAGAGACCCAGTACTTC. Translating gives CASSIGLAGGQETQYF.

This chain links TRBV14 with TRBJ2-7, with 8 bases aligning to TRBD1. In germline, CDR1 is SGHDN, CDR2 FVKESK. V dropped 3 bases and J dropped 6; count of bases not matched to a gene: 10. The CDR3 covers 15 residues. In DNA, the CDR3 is TGTGCCAGCAGCCAGAGGGCAGGGGGCTCTTCCGAGCAGTACTTC. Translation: CASSQRAGGSSEQYF.

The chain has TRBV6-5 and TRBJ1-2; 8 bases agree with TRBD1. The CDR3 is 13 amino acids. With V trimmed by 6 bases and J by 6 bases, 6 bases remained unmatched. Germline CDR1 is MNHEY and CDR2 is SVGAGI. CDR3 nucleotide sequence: TGTGCCAGCAGCAGGGACAGGAGGGATGGCTACACCTTC. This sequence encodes CASSRDRRDGYTF.

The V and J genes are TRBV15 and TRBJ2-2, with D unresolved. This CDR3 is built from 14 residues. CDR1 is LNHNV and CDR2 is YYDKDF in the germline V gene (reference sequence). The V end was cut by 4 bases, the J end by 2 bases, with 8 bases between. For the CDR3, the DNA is TGTGCCACCAGCATGACAAGAAACACCGGGGAGCTGTTTTTT. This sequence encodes CATSMTRNTGELFF.

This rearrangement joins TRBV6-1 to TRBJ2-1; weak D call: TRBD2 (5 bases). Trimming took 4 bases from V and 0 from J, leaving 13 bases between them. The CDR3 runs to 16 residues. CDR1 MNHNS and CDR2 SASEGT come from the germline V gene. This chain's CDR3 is CASSVGLLSSYNEQFF. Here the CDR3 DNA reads TGTGCCAGCAGTGTCGGACTTCTGAGCTCCTACAATGAGCAGTTCTTC.

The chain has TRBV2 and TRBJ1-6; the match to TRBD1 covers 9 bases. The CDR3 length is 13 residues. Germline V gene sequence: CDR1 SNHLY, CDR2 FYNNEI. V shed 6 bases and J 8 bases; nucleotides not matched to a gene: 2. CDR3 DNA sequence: TGTGCCAGCAGCGGACAGGGGTATTCACCCCTCCACTTT. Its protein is CASSGQGYSPLHF.

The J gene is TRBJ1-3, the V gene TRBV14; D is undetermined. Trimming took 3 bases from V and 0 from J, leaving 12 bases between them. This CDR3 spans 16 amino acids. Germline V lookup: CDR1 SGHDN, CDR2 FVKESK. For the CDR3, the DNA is TGTGCCAGCAGCCACGCAATGGGGAGCTCTGGAAACACCATATATTTT. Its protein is CASSHAMGSSGNTIYF.

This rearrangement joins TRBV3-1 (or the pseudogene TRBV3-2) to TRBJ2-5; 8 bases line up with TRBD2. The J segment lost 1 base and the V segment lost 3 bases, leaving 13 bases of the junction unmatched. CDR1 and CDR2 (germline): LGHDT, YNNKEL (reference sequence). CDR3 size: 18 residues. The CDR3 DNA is TGTGCCAGCAGCCATTTTTTCGGCGGGAGGACAATCCAAGAGACCCAGTACTTC. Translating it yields CASSHFFGGRTIQETQYF.